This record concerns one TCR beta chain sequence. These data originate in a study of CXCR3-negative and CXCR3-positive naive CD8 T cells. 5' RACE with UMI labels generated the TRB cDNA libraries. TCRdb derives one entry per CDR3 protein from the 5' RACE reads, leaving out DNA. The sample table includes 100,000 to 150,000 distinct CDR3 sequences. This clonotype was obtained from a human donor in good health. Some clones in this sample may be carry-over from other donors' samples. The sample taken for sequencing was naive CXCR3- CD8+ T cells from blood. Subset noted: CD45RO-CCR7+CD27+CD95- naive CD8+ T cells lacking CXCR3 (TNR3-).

This CDR3 is CASSQVGGNEQFF. V gene TRBV4-1 combines with J gene TRBJ2-1; as DNA is missing, the TRBD2 call by TCRdb cannot be tested. Germline assignment: CDR1 MGHRA and CDR2 YSYEKL. The CDR3 spans 13 residues.